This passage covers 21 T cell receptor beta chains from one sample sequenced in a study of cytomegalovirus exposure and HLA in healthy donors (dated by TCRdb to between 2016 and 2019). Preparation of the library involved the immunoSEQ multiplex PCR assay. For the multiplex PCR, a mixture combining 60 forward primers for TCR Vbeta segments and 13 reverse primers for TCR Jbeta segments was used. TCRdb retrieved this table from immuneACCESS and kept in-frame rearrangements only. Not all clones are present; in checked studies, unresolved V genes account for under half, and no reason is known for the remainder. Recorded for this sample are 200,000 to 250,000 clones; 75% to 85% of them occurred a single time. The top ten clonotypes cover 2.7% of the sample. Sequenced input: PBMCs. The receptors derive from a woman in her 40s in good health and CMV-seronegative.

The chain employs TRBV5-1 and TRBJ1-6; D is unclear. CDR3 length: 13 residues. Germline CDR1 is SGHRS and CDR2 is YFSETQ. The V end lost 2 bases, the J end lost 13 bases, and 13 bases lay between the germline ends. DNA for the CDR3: TGCGCCAGCAGCTTAGGCGGGAACCTCCCCCTCCACTTT. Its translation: CASSLGGNLPLHF. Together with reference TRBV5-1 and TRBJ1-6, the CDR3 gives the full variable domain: KAGVTQTPRYLIKTRGQQVTLSCSPISGHRSVSWYQQTPGQGLQFLFEYFSETQRNKGNFPGRFSGRQFSNSRSEMNVSTLELGDSALYLCASSLGGNLPLHFGNGTRLTVT.

CDR3 bases: TGTGCCAGCAGCACTAGGACAGGGGGCAATCAGCCCCAGCATTTT. Translated, it gives CASSTRTGGNQPQHF. The genes are TRBV27 and TRBJ1-5; 9 bases agree with TRBD1. The J segment lost 2 bases and the V segment lost 6 bases, leaving 5 bases of the junction unmatched. The CDR3 totals 15 residues. The germline V gene has CDR1 MNHEY and CDR2 SMNVEV (reference sequence).

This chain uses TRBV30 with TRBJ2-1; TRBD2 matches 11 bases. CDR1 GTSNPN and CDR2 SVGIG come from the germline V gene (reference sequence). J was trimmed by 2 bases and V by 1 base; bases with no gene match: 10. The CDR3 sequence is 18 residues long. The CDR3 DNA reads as TGTGCCTGGAGTGGCGGACGAATAGCGGGAGGGCCCTACAATGAGCAGTTCTTC. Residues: CAWSGGRIAGGPYNEQFF.

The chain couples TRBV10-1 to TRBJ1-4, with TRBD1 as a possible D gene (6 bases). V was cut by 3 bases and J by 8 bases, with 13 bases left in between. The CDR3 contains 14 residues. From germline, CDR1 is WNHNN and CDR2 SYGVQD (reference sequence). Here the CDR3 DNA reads TGCGCCAGCAGTGAAGGGGCTACAGGGGAAAAACTGTTTTTT. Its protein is CASSEGATGEKLFF.

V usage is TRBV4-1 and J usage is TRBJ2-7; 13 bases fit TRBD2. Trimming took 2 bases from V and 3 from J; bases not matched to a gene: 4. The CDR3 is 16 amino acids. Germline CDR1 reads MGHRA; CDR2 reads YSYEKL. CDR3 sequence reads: CASSQPTSGRSYEQYF. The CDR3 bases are TGCGCCAGCAGCCAACCGACTAGCGGGAGGAGCTACGAGCAGTACTTC.

CDR3 loop: CASSLSSGGRGPSNIQYF. The CDR3 DNA sequence: TGTGCCAGCAGCTTATCCAGTGGCGGCAGGGGGCCGTCAAACATTCAGTACTTC. This chain uses TRBV7-3 with TRBJ2-4; 8 positions match TRBD1. The CDR3 length is 18 residues. V dropped 2 bases and J dropped 6; count of bases not matched to a gene: 15. Per the germline V gene, CDR1 is SGHTA and CDR2 is FQGTGA.

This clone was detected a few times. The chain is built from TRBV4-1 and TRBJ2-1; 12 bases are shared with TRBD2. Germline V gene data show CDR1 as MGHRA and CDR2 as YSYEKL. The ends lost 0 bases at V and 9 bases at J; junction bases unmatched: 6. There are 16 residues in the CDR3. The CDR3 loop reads CASSQDLLAGGFEQFF. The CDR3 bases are TGCGCCAGCAGCCAAGATCTACTAGCGGGGGGATTTGAGCAGTTCTTC.

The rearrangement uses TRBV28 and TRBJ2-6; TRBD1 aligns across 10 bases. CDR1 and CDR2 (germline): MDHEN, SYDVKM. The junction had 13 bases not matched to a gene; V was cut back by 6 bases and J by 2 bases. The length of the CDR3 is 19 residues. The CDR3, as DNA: TGTGCCAGCAGACGAAAAAGACAGGGGGCAATGACTGGGGCCAACGTCCTGACTTTC. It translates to CASRRKRQGAMTGANVLTF.

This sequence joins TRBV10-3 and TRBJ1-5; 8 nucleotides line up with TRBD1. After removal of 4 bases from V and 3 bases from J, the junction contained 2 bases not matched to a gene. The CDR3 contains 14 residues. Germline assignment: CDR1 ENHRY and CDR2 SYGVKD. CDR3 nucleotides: TGTGCCATCAGTGGGACAGGGTTCAATCAGCCCCAGCATTTT. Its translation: CAISGTGFNQPQHF.

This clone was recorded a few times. DNA of the CDR3: TGCGCCTTGGCCAGGAGGAGCGGGAAGTCCTACGAGCAGTACTTC. It translates to CALARRSGKSYEQYF. The gene calls are TRBV4-1 and TRBJ2-7; 7 bases map to TRBD2. CDR3 length equals 15 residues. The J segment lost 1 base and the V segment lost 11 bases, leaving 14 bases of the junction unmatched. Germline assignment: CDR1 MGHRA and CDR2 YSYEKL.

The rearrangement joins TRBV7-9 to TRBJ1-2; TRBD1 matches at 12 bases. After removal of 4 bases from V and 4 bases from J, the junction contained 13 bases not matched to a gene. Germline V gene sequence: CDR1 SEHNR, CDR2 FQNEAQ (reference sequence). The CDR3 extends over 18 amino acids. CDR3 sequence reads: CASSSFRDRGLFGYGYTF. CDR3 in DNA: TGTGCCAGCAGCTCCTTCCGGGACAGGGGGCTTTTCGGCTATGGCTACACCTTC.

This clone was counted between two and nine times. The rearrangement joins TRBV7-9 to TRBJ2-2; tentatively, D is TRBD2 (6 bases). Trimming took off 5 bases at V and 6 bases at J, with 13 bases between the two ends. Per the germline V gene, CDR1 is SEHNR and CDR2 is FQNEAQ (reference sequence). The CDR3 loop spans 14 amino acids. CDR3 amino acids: CASSPGRGAGELFF. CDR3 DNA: TGTGCCAGCAGCCCGGGGCGCGGGGCCGGGGAGCTGTTTTTT.

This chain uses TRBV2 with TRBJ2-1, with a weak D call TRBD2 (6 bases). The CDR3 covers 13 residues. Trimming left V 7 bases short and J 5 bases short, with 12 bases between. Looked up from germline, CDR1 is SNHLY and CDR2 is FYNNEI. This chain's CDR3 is CASMRDFNNEQFF. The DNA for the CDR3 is TGTGCCAGCATGAGGGACTTCAACAATGAGCAGTTCTTC.

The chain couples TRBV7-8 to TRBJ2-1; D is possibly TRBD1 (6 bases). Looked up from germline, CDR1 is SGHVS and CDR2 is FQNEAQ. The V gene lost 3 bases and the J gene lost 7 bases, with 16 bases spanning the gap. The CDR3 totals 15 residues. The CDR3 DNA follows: TGTGCCAGCAGCTTTACGAGGACAGCGCTGAATGAGCAGTTCTTC. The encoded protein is CASSFTRTALNEQFF.

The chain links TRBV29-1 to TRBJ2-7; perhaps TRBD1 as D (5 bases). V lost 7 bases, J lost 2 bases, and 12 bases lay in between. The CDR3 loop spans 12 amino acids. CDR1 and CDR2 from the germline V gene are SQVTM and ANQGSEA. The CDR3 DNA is TGCAGCGCCAGTACAGGAACCTACGAGCAGTACTTC. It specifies CSASTGTYEQYF.

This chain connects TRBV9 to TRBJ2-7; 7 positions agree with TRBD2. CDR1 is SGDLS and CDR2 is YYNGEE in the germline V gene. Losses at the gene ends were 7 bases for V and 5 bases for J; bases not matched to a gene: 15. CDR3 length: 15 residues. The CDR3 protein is CASATGLGGSHEQYF. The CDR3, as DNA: TGTGCCAGCGCGACCGGTTTGGGGGGGTCTCACGAGCAGTACTTC.

The DNA for the CDR3 is TGTGCCAGCAGTTCCCGTGGGAGACGGGCTTTCTTT. Its translation: CASSSRGRRAFF. The chain joins TRBV28 to TRBJ1-1, with unresolved D. Germline V gives CDR1 MDHEN, CDR2 SYDVKM. V was pared by 4 bases and J by 11 bases, with 14 bases between. The CDR3 has 12 residues.

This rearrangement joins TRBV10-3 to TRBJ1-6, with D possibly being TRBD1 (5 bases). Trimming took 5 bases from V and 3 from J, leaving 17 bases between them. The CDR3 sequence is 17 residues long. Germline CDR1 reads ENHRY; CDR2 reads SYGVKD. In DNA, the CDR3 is TGTGCCATCAGTCCGCAAACAGGAAGCAACTATAATTCACCCCTCCACTTT. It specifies CAISPQTGSNYNSPLHF.

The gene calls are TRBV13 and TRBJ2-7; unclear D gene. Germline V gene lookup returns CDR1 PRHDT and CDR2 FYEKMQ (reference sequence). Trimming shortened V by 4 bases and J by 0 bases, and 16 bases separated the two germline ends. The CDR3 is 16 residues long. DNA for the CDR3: TGTGCCAGCAGCTATACGATGGCCACAAACTCCTACGAGCAGTACTTC. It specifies CASSYTMATNSYEQYF.

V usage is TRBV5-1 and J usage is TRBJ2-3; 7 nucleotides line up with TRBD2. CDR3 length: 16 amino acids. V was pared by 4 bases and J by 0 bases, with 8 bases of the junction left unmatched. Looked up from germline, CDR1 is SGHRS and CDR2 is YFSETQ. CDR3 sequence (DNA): TGCGCCAGCAGCCCACGCCTAGCGGTTAGCACAGATACGCAGTATTTT. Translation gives CASSPRLAVSTDTQYF.

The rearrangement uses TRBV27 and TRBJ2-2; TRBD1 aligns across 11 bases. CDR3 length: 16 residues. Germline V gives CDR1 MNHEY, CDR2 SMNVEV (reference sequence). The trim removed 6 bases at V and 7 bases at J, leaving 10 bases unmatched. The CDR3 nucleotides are TGTGCCAGCAGACCCCGGACAGGGGGCCATGGCGGGGAGCTGTTTTTT. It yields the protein CASRPRTGGHGGELFF.